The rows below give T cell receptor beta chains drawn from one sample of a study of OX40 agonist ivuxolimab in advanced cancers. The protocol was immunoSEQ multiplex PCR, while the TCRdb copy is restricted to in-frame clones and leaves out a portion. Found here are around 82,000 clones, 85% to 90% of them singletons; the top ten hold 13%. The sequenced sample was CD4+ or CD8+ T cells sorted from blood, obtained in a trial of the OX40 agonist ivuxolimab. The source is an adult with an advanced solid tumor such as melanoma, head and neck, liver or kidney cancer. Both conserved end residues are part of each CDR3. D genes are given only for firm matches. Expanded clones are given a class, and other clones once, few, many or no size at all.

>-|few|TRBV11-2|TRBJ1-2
TGTGCCAGCAGCGCCCGGACCAGCGGTAACTATGGCTACACCTTC
CASSARTSGNYGYTF
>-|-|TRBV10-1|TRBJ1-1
TGCGCCAGCAGTGAGAGCAGGGGATACACTGAAGCTTTCTTT
CASSESRGYTEAFF
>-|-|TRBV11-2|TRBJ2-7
TGTGCCAGCAGCCCAGGAATCTACGAGCAGTACTTC
CASSPGIYEQYF
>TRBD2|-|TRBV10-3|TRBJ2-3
TGTGCCATCATGAGCGCTAGCGGCCCGACAGATACGCAGTATTTT
CAIMSASGPTDTQYF
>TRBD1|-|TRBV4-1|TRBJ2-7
TGCGCCAGCAGCCAAGACCGGGACAGGGTCTACGAGCAGTACTTC
CASSQDRDRVYEQYF
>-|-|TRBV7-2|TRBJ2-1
TGTGCCAGCAGGGACGGGTACTATACTCCCAATGAGCAGTTCTTC
CASRDGYYTPNEQFF
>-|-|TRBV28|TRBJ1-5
TGTGCCAGCAGCCCTCTTATCGTCTCGGTTCAGCCCCAGCATTTT
CASSPLIVSVQPQHF
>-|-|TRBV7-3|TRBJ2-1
TGTGCCAGCAGCTTAAGGGGGACTTTGGCACATGAGCAGTTCTTC
CASSLRGTLAHEQFF
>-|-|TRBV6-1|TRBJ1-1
TGTGCCAGCAGTCTGCTAACGGGAGGAACGGGTGAAGCTTTCTTT
CASSLLTGGTGEAFF
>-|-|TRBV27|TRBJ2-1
TGTGCCAGCAGTTATAGGGGCTACAATGAGCAGTTCTTC
CASSYRGYNEQFF
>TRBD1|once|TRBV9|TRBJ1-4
TGTGCCAGCAGCGCAGACAGGGAACTAAATGAAAAACTGTTTTTT
CASSADRELNEKLFF
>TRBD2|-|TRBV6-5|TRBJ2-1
TGTGCCAGCAGATTAGCGGGAGGACGCGAGCAGTTCTTC
CASRLAGGREQFF
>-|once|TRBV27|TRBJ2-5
TGTGCCAGCAGTCCCGGACCGACCCAGTACTTC
CASSPGPTQYF
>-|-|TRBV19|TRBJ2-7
TGTGCCAGTGGGGACCGTTCCTACGAGCAGTACTTC
CASGDRSYEQYF
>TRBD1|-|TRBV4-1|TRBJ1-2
TGCGCCAGCAGTCAATTGGGACAGGGTCCCTATGGCTACACCTTC
CASSQLGQGPYGYTF
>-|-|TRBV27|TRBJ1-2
TGTGCCAGCAGTTTATCTGGCAGTAACTATGGCTACACCTTC
CASSLSGSNYGYTF
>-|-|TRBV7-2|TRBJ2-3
TGTGCCAGCAGCTTAGCGGGCCACACAGATACGCAGTATTTT
CASSLAGHTDTQYF
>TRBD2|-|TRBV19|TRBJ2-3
TGTGCCAGTAGTATAAGTCCGACTAGCGGGAGTGGTGAAGATACGCAGTATTTT
CASSISPTSGSGEDTQYF
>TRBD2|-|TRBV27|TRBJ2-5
TGTGCCAGCAGTCAATCGGGACAGGGACTAGCGGGTTTGTACCAAGAGACCCAGTACTTC
CASSQSGQGLAGLYQETQYF
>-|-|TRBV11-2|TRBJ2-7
TGTGCCAGCAGCATCACAGGCCTTCGCTACGAGCAGTACTTC
CASSITGLRYEQYF
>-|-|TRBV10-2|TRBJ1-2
TGCGCCAGCAGCGAGGGAGTACCAGGTCTCTATGGCTACACCTTC
CASSEGVPGLYGYTF
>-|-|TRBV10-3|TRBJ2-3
TGTGCCATCAGTGAAGGCGATACGCAGTATTTT
CAISEGDTQYF